The 26 T cell receptor beta chains presented below share a single source sample, sequenced in a study of CD8 T cells in Susac syndrome. With random hexamers, roughly 0.5 to 1 ug RNA was reverse transcribed. MiXCR, run by TCRdb on the immunoSEQ multiplex PCR reads, gives a single entry per CDR3 protein. The sample lists about 240,000 distinct CDR3 sequences, about 95% occurring once. The sample was CD4+ T cells from PBMCs. The receptors shown here come from a human donor with Susac syndrome.

The chain employs TRBV5-1 and TRBJ2-1; 9 positions agree with TRBD2. Germline V lookup: CDR1 SGHRS, CDR2 YFSETQ. The CDR3 runs to 16 residues. Trimming at V came to 0 bases and at J to 2 bases, leaving 3 bases not matched to a gene. The CDR3 bases are TGCGCCAGCAGCTTGGGGCGGGAGGGGACCTACAATGAGCAGTTCTTC. Its translation: CASSLGREGTYNEQFF.

This clonotype has a single count. The genes are TRBV7-9 and TRBJ1-2; a possible D gene is TRBD1 (5 bases). Trimming removed 1 base at V and 8 bases at J, with 8 bases between. Germline CDR1 is SEHNR and CDR2 is FQNEAQ (reference sequence). The length of the CDR3 is 12 residues. The CDR3 bases are TGTGCCAGCAGCTTAGGAGGGGAAGGCTACACCTTC. Translating gives CASSLGGEGYTF.

This chain joins TRBV3-1 and TRBJ1-2; TRBD1 aligns across 8 bases. The CDR3 has 15 residues. V shed 5 bases, J shed 4 bases, and the junction held 9 bases outside the gene matches. CDR1 and CDR2 from the germline V gene are LGHDT and YNNKEL (reference sequence). CDR3 amino acids: CASSKSGGGSYGYTF. The CDR3 bases are TGTGCCAGCAGCAAGTCAGGGGGCGGGAGCTATGGCTACACCTTC.

The J gene is TRBJ1-4, the V gene TRBV7-9; D gene uncertain. The germline V and J ends were trimmed by 0 bases and 2 bases, with 7 bases remaining between them. CDR3 length equals 15 residues. CDR1 and CDR2 from the germline V gene are SEHNR and FQNEAQ (reference sequence). The CDR3 DNA is TGTGCCAGCAGCTTAGCCATGGGGACTAATGAAAAACTGTTTTTT. It encodes CASSLAMGTNEKLFF. Drawing the rest from reference TRBV7-9 and TRBJ1-4, the complete variable domain is DTGVSQNPRHKITKRGQNVTFRCDPISEHNRLYWYRQTLGQGPEFLTYFQNEAQLEKSRLLSDRFSAERPKGSFSTLEIQRTEQGDSAMYLCASSLAMGTNEKLFFGSGTQLSVL.

V and J are TRBV29-1 and TRBJ2-2; TRBD1 or TRBD2 may be the D gene (5 bases each). The V gene's germline CDR1 is SQVTM and CDR2 ANQGSEA. V shed 6 bases and J shed 6 bases, with 8 bases lying between them. The CDR3 loop spans 11 amino acids. The CDR3 DNA is TGCAGCGTGGGGGTCCCCGGGGAGCTGTTTTTT. Translation: CSVGVPGELFF.

The chain is built from TRBV23-1 and TRBJ1-5, with D perhaps TRBD1 (5 bases). TRBV23-1 is annotated as an ORF whose role is uncertain. Trimming took 0 bases from V and 0 from J, leaving 21 bases between them. The CDR3 has 20 residues. CDR3 region: CASSQSFRLSGGASNQPQHF. The CDR3 nucleotides are TGCGCCAGCAGTCAATCTTTTAGGCTTTCGGGAGGGGCTAGCAATCAGCCCCAGCATTTT.

J is TRBJ2-7 and V is TRBV13, with 8 bases matching TRBD2. Unmatched junction bases numbered 8, after V lost 6 bases and J lost 1 base. The CDR3 has 15 amino acids. From germline, CDR1 is PRHDT and CDR2 FYEKMQ (reference sequence). This chain's CDR3 is CASSHTREGSYEQYF. CDR3 sequence (DNA): TGTGCCAGCAGTCACACACGGGAGGGGTCCTACGAGCAGTACTTC.

The chain uses TRBV27 and TRBJ2-7; 12 bases agree with TRBD2. The CDR3 has 15 amino acids. CDR1 is MNHEY and CDR2 is SMNVEV in the germline V gene (reference sequence). V lost 6 bases and J lost 5; bases outside the gene matches: 8. The CDR3 here is CASSPTTSGSNEQYF. CDR3 nucleotide sequence: TGTGCCAGCAGCCCTACGACTAGCGGGAGCAACGAGCAGTACTTC.

The chain couples TRBV7-3 to TRBJ1-2, with D uncertain. V dropped 3 bases and J dropped 4 bases, with 15 bases sitting between them. Germline-derived CDR1 and CDR2 are SGHTA and FQGTGA. The CDR3 is made up of 15 amino acids. The CDR3 loop reads CASSFDFTTLYGYTF. The CDR3 bases are TGTGCCAGCAGCTTCGACTTTACTACTCTCTATGGCTACACCTTC.

The genes are TRBV28 and TRBJ1-2; D gene uncertain. V was shortened by 5 bases and J by 4 bases, with 8 bases between the two germline ends. This CDR3 region has 12 residues. Germline V gives CDR1 MDHEN, CDR2 SYDVKM. CDR3 bases: TGTGCCAGCAGTGGGGATTTCTATGGCTACACCTTC. This translates into CASSGDFYGYTF.

This clonotype is a singleton in its sample. The chain carries TRBV30 and TRBJ1-2, with 7 bases identical to TRBD1. CDR1 GTSNPN and CDR2 SVGIG come from the germline V gene (reference sequence). The CDR3 is made up of 15 amino acids. V gave up 1 base and J gave up 4 bases; unmatched junction bases: 9. The CDR3 DNA follows: TGTGCCTGGAGTGGCCCGCGATGGGACAGCTATGGCTACACCTTC. It yields the protein CAWSGPRWDSYGYTF.

The chain combines TRBV7-9 with TRBJ1-2; D unresolved. V lost 5 bases and J lost 7, with 11 bases in between. Germline V gene sequence: CDR1 SEHNR, CDR2 FQNEAQ (reference sequence). The CDR3 is 12 amino acids. The CDR3 loop reads CASSPGRGGYTF. In DNA form, the CDR3 reads TGTGCCAGCAGCCCCGGACGTGGTGGCTACACCTTC. Together with reference TRBV7-9 and TRBJ1-2, the CDR3 gives the full variable domain: DTGVSQNPRHKITKRGQNVTFRCDPISEHNRLYWYRQTLGQGPEFLTYFQNEAQLEKSRLLSDRFSAERPKGSFSTLEIQRTEQGDSAMYLCASSPGRGGYTFGSGTRLTVV.

CDR3 region: CASSRTSVDNEQFF. Here the CDR3 DNA reads TGTGCCAGCAGTCGGACTAGCGTAGACAATGAGCAGTTCTTC. V gene TRBV5-6 combines with J gene TRBJ2-1; 9 bases are a match to TRBD2. Germline V gene data show CDR1 as SGHDT and CDR2 as YYEEEE. This CDR3 comprises 14 residues. Trimming cost V 5 bases and J 5 bases; bases outside gene matches: 5.

The CDR3 DNA is TGTGCCAGCAGTGGGGGGCCATACACTGAAGCTTTCTTT. It encodes CASSGGPYTEAFF. This chain joins TRBV6-5 and TRBJ1-1; tentatively, D is TRBD1 (6 bases). The germline CDR1 and CDR2 sequences are MNHEY and SVGAGI. V was clipped by 5 bases and J by 3 bases, with 10 bases between them. The CDR3 runs to 13 residues.

The chain uses TRBV11-3 and TRBJ2-1, with a weak D call TRBD1 (6 bases). This CDR3 region has 13 residues. The germline V gene has CDR1 SGHNT and CDR2 YENEEA. Trimming took off 5 bases at V and 7 bases at J, with 12 bases between the two ends. The CDR3 DNA reads as TGTGCCAGCAGCGCAACCCAGGGGAATGAGCAGTTCTTC. It is translated as CASSATQGNEQFF.

This sequence joins TRBV20-1 and TRBJ2-5; the D is unclear. V dropped 3 bases and J dropped 5 bases, with 7 bases sitting between them. CDR1 is DFQATT, CDR2 SNEGSKA, per germline (reference sequence). CDR3 length equals 11 residues. For the CDR3, the DNA is TGCAGTGCTAGTTTTCTTGAGACCCAGTACTTC. This translates into CSASFLETQYF.

V and J are TRBV12-3 or TRBV12-4 and TRBJ1-2, with unresolved D. Between the trimmed V and J ends, which lost 7 bases and 6 bases, there was a span of 15 bases. The CDR3 runs to 13 residues. The CDR3 here is CASKMISENGYTF. CDR3 in DNA: TGTGCCAGCAAGATGATCTCGGAGAATGGCTACACCTTC.

The V and J genes are TRBV3-1 and TRBJ2-4; weak D call: TRBD2 (5 bases). CDR1 and CDR2 from the germline V gene are LGHDT and YNNKEL (reference sequence). This CDR3 region has 12 residues. The ends were cut back, 6 bases at V and 8 bases at J, with 11 bases in the middle. DNA of the CDR3: TGTGCCAGCAGGGACTCCTTGTACATTCAGTACTTC. It encodes CASRDSLYIQYF.

The V gene is TRBV11-3, the J gene TRBJ2-3, with no clear D. Germline lookup yields CDR1 SGHNT and CDR2 YENEEA. V was cut by 5 bases and J by 2 bases, with 8 bases left in between. The CDR3 covers 13 residues. The CDR3 is CASSTELTDTQYF. CDR3 in DNA: TGTGCCAGCAGCACCGAACTCACAGATACGCAGTATTTT.

The CDR3 DNA sequence: TGTGCCAGCAGTCACCGGGACAGAGCCAAAAACATTCAGTACTTC. Its translation is CASSHRDRAKNIQYF. V and J are TRBV12-3 or TRBV12-4 and TRBJ2-4; 7 bases agree with TRBD1. This CDR3 contains 15 residues. The ends lost 5 bases at V and 0 bases at J; junction bases unmatched: 4.

The V gene is TRBV30, the J gene TRBJ2-7; perhaps D is TRBD1 or TRBD2 (6 bases each). The germline V and J ends were trimmed by 2 bases and 11 bases, with 19 bases remaining between them. Germline CDR1 is GTSNPN and CDR2 is SVGIG (reference sequence). The CDR3 contains 13 residues. The CDR3 DNA is TGTGCCTGGAGTCTTCAGGGGACTCCGAGGAAGTACTTC. Protein: CAWSLQGTPRKYF.

The chain combines TRBV20-1 with TRBJ2-7; no reliable D call. Germline values: CDR1 DFQATT, CDR2 SNEGSKA (reference sequence). Trimming shortened V by 4 bases and J by 1 base, and 5 bases separated the two germline ends. The CDR3 length is 11 residues. The CDR3, as DNA: TGCAGTGCTAAGGGATCCTACGAGCAGTACTTC. Protein sequence: CSAKGSYEQYF.

The chain uses TRBV7-3 and TRBJ2-3; 9 nucleotides line up with TRBD1. Germline V lookup: CDR1 SGHTA, CDR2 FQGTGA. Losses at the gene ends were 6 bases for V and 6 bases for J; bases not matched to a gene: 13. The CDR3 consists of 16 residues. Here the CDR3 DNA reads TGTGCCAGCAGTCCTCTCAGGACAGGGGACATGGATACGCAGTATTTT. Protein product: CASSPLRTGDMDTQYF.

The chain is built from TRBV3-1 and TRBJ2-7, with no clear D. Germline V CDR1 and CDR2: LGHDT, YNNKEL (reference sequence). CDR3 length: 15 amino acids. V was shortened by 0 bases and J by 2 bases, with 11 bases between the two germline ends. The CDR3 region is CASSQDQAWAYEQYF. The DNA for the CDR3 is TGTGCCAGCAGCCAAGATCAGGCGTGGGCCTACGAGCAGTACTTC.

The genes are TRBV6-5 and TRBJ1-1; possibly TRBD1 for D (6 bases). The V end was cut by 5 bases, the J end by 1 base, with 8 bases between. Germline V gene sequence: CDR1 MNHEY, CDR2 SVGAGI. This CDR3 has 13 amino acids. The DNA of the CDR3 is TGTGCCAGCAGTCGGGGGGCGAACACTGAAGCTTTCTTT. Translation gives CASSRGANTEAFF.

This clonotype was counted a few times. V gene TRBV20-1 combines with J gene TRBJ2-7; D is undetermined. From germline, CDR1 is DFQATT and CDR2 SNEGSKA (reference sequence). Between the trimmed V and J ends, which lost 1 base and 4 bases, there was a span of 8 bases. The CDR3 covers 12 residues. The CDR3 DNA reads as TGCAGTGCTAGAGTTGGCGTGTACGAGCAGTACTTC. Protein product: CSARVGVYEQYF.